This T cell receptor (beta chain) derives from a study of blood T cell repertoires in COVID-19. Measured with immunoSEQ multiplex PCR; TCRdb has only the in-frame clones, and not every one. The table lists roughly 220,000 clones, around 82% of them singletons. The TCR sequence derives from a woman aged 60-70 years with acute or convalescent COVID-19. Sequencing was performed on peripheral blood.

The CDR3 is CASRKVGGNTEAFF. The CDR3 DNA is TGTGCCAGCAGAAAGGTCGGGGGGAACACTGAAGCTTTCTTT. This chain links TRBV6-5 with TRBJ1-1; a possible D gene is TRBD1 (5 bases). Germline assignment: CDR1 MNHEY and CDR2 SVGAGI. V gave up 6 bases and J gave up 1 base, with 12 bases separating them. The CDR3 consists of 14 residues.